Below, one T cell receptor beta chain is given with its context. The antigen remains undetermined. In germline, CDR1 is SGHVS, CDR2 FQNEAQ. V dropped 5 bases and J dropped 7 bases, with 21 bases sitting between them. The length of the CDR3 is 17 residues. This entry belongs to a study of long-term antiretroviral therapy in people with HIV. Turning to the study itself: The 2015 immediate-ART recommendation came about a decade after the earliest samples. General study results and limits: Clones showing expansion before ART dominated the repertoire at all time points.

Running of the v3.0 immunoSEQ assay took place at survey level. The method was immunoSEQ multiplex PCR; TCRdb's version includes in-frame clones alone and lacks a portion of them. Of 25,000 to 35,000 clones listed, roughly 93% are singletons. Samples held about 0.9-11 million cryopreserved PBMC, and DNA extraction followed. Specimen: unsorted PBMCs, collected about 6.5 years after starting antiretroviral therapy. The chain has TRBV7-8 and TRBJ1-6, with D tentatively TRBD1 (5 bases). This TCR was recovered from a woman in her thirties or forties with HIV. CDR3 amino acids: CASSPIGDGELNSPLHF. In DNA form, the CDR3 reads TGTGCCAGCAGCCCTATTGGGGACGGGGAGTTAAATTCACCCCTCCACTTT.